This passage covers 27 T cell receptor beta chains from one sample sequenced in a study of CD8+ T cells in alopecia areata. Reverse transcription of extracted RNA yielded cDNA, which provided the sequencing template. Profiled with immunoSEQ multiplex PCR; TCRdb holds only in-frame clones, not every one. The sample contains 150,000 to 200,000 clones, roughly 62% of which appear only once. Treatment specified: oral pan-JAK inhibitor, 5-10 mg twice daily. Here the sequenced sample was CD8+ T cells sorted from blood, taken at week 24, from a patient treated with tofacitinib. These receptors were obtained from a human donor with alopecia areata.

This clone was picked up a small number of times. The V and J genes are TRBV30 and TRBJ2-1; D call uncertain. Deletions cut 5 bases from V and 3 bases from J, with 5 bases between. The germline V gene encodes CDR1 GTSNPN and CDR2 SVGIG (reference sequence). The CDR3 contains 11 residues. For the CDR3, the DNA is TGTGCCTGGGTCCACTACAATGAGCAGTTCTTC. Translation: CAWVHYNEQFF.

The CDR3 nucleotides are TGTGCCAGTAGGACTCCCAGGGGGGCAGACACTGAAGCTTTCTTT. Its protein product is CASRTPRGADTEAFF. The chain has TRBV19 and TRBJ1-1, with 7 nucleotides matching TRBD1. Per the germline V gene, CDR1 is LNHDA and CDR2 is SQIVND (reference sequence). There are 15 residues in the CDR3. J was trimmed by 3 bases and V by 6 bases; bases with no gene match: 10.

In nucleotides, the CDR3 is TGCGCCAGCAGCCCACTCCCAGAGGGACGGACCTATGGCTACACCTTC. Translating it yields CASSPLPEGRTYGYTF. V usage is TRBV5-1 and J usage is TRBJ1-2, with a tentative D call TRBD1 (5 bases). V gave up 4 bases and J gave up 4 bases, with 20 bases separating them. Germline CDR1 and CDR2: SGHRS and YFSETQ. The CDR3 totals 16 residues.

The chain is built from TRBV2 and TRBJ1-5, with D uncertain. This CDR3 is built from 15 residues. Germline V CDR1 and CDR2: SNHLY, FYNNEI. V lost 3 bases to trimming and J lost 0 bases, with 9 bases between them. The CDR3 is CASSEWAYSNQPQHF. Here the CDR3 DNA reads TGTGCCAGCAGTGAGTGGGCTTATAGCAATCAGCCCCAGCATTTT.

The CDR3: CASSENRQGAGDGYTF. CDR3 in DNA: TGTGCCAGCAGTGAGAATAGACAGGGGGCCGGAGACGGCTACACCTTC. The genes are TRBV6-1 and TRBJ1-2; 10 positions agree with TRBD1. J was trimmed by 8 bases and V by 3 bases; bases with no gene match: 12. This CDR3 is 16 amino acids long. Looked up from germline, CDR1 is MNHNS and CDR2 is SASEGT.

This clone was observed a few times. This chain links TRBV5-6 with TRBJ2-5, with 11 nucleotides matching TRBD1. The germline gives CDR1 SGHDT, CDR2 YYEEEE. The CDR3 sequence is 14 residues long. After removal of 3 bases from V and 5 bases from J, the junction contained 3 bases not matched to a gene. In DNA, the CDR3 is TGTGCCAGCAGCTGGGACAGGGGGAGGGAGACCCAGTACTTC. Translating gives CASSWDRGRETQYF.

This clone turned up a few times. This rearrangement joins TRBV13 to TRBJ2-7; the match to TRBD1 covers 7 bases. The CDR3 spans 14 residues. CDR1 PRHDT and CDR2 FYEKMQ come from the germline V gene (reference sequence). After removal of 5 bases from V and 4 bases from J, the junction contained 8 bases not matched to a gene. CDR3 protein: CASSTDRVPYEQYF. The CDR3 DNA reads TGTGCCAGCAGCACAGACAGGGTTCCATACGAGCAGTACTTC. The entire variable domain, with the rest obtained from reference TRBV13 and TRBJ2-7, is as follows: AAGVIQSPRHLIKEKRETATLKCYPIPRHDTVYWYQQGPGQDPQFLISFYEKMQSDKGSIPDRFSAQQFSDYHSELNMSSLELGDSALYFCASSTDRVPYEQYFGPGTRLTVT.

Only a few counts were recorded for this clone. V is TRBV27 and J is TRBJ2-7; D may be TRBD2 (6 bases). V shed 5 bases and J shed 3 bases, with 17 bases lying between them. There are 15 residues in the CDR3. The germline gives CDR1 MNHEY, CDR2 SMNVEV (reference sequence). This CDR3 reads CASSARLGGLYEQYF. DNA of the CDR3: TGTGCCAGCAGTGCGAGGTTGGGGGGACTCTACGAGCAGTACTTC.

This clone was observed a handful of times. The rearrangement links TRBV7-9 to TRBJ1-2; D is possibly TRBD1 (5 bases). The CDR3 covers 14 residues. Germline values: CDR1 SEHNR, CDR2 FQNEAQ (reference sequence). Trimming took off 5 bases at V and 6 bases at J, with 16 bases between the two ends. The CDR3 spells CASSPGLWENGYTF. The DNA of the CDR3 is TGTGCCAGCAGCCCGGGACTCTGGGAGAATGGCTACACCTTC.

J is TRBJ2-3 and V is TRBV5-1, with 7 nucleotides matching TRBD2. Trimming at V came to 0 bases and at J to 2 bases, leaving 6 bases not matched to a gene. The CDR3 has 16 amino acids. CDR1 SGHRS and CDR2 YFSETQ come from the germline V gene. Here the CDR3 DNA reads TGCGCCAGCAGCTTGGTTTCTAGCGGATTCACAGATACGCAGTATTTT. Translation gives CASSLVSSGFTDTQYF.

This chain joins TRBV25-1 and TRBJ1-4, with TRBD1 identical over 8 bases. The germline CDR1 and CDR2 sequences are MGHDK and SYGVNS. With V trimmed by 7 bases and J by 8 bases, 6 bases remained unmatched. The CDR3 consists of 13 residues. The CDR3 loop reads CASTAGGQEKLFF. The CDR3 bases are TGTGCCAGCACCGCAGGGGGCCAGGAAAAACTGTTTTTT.

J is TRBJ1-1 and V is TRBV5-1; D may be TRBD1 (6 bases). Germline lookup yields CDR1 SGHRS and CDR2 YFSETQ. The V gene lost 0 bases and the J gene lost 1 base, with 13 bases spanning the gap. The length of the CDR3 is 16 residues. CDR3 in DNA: TGCGCCAGCAGCTTGGATCCAGGGGCGACGAACACTGAAGCTTTCTTT. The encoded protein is CASSLDPGATNTEAFF.

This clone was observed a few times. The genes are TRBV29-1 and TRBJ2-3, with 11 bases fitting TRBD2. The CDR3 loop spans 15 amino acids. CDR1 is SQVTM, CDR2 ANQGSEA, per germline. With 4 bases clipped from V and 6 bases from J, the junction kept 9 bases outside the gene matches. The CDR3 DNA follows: TGCAGCGTTGCTGGCACTAGCGGGGGCCTGGATACGCAGTATTTT. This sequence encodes CSVAGTSGGLDTQYF.

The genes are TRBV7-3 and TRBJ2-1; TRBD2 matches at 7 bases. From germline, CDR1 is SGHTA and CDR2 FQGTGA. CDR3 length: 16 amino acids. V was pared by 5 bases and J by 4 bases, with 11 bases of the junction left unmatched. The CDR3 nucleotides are TGTGCCAGCAGCCCCGAAGGGAGGGGATTTTACAATGAGCAGTTCTTC. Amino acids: CASSPEGRGFYNEQFF.

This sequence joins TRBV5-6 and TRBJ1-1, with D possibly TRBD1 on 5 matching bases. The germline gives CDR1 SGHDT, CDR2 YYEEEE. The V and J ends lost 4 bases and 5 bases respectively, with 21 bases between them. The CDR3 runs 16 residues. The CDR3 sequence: CASSQTGTERETEAFF. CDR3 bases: TGTGCCAGCAGCCAGACGGGGACGGAAAGAGAGACTGAAGCTTTCTTT.

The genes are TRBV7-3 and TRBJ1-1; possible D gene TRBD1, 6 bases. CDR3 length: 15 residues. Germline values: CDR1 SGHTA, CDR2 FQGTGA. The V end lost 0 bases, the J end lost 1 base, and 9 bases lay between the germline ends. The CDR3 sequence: CASSLTGQSNTEAFF. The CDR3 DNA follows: TGTGCCAGCAGCTTAACAGGACAGTCGAACACTGAAGCTTTCTTT.

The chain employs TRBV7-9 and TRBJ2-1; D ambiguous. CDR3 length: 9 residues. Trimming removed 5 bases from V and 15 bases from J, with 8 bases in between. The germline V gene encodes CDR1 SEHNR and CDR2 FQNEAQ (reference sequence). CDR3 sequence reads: CASSTDRFF. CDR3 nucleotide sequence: TGTGCCAGCAGCACTGACCGGTTCTTC.

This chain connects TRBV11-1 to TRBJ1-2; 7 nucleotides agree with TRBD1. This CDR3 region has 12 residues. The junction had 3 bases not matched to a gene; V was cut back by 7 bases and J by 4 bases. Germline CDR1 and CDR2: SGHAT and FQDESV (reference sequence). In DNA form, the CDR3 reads TGTGCCAGCAACACAGGGGTCTATGGCTACACCTTC. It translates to CASNTGVYGYTF.

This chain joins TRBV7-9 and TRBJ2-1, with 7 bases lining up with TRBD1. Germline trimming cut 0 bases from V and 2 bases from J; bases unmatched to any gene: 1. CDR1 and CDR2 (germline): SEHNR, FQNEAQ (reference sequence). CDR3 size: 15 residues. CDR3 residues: CASSLAQGTYNEQFF. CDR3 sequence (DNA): TGTGCCAGCAGCTTAGCACAGGGGACCTACAATGAGCAGTTCTTC. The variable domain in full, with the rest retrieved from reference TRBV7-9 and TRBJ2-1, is DTGVSQNPRHKITKRGQNVTFRCDPISEHNRLYWYRQTLGQGPEFLTYFQNEAQLEKSRLLSDRFSAERPKGSFSTLEIQRTEQGDSAMYLCASSLAQGTYNEQFFGPGTRLTVL.

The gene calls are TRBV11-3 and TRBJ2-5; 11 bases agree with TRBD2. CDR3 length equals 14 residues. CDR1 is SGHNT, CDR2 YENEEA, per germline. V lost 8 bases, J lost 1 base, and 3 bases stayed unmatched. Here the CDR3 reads CASVSGGAQETQYF. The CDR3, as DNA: TGTGCCAGCGTTAGCGGGGGGGCCCAAGAGACCCAGTACTTC. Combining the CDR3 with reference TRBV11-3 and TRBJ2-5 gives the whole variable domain EAGVVQSPRYKIIEKKQPVAFWCNPISGHNTLYWYLQNLGQGPELLIRYENEEAVDDSQLPKDRFSAERLKGVDSTLKIQPAELGDSAVYLCASVSGGAQETQYFGPGTRLLVL.

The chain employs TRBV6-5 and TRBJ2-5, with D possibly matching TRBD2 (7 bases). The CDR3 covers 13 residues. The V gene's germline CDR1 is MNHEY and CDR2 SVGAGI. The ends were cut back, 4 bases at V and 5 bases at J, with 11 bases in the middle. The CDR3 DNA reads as TGTGCCAGCAGTTGGGGGGGCGCTGAGACCCAGTACTTC. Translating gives CASSWGGAETQYF.

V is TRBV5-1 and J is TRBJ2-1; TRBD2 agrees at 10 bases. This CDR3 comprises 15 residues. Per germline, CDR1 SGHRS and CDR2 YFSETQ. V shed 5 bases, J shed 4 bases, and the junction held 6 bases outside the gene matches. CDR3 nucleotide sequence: TGCGCCAGCAGAAGGGGGACTAGCGAGTACAATGAGCAGTTCTTC. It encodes CASRRGTSEYNEQFF.

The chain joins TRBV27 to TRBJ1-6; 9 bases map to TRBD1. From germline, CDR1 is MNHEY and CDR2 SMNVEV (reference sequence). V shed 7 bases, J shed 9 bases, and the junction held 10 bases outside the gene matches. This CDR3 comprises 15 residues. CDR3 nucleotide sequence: TGTGCCAGCAACCCCACAGGGGGCATCGGTTCACCCCTCCACTTT. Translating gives CASNPTGGIGSPLHF.

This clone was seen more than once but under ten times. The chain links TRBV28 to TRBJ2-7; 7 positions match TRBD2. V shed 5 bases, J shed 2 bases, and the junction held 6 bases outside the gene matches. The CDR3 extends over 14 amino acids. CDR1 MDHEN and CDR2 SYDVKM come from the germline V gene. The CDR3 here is CASSAWDYPYEQYF. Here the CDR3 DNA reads TGTGCCAGCAGTGCCTGGGACTACCCCTACGAGCAGTACTTC.

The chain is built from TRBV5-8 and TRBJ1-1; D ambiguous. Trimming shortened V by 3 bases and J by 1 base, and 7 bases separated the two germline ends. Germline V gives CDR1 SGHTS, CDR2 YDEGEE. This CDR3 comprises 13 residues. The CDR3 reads CASSSQGNTEAFF. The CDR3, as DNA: TGTGCCAGCAGCTCCCAAGGGAACACTGAAGCTTTCTTT.

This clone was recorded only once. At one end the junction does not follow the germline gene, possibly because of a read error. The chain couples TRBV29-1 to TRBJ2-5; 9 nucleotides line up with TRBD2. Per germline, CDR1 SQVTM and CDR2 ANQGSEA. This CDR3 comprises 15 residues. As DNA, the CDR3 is TGCAGCGTCGAAGGAACGCCTAGCGGGGCGGAGACCCAGTACTTC. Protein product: CSVEGTPSGAETQYF.

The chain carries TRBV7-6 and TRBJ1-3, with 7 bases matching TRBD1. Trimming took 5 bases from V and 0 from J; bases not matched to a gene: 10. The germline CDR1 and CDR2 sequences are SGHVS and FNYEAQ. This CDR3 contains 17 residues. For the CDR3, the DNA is TGTGCCAGCAGCCCCCGTCCACAGGGGATCTCTGGAAACACCATATATTTT. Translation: CASSPRPQGISGNTIYF.